Presented here are 24 T cell receptor beta chains from one specimen sequenced in a study of blood T cell repertoires in COVID-19. The repertoire was sequenced with immunoSEQ multiplex PCR; TCRdb's copy has only in-frame clones and lacks some. The sample includes 62,000 or so clones, around 91% of them seen just once. The sample was peripheral blood. The receptors here all came from a man aged 50 or older with acute or convalescent COVID-19.

The V gene is TRBV7-6, the J gene TRBJ2-1; 10 positions match TRBD2. Per the germline V gene, CDR1 is SGHVS and CDR2 is FNYEAQ. With 1 base clipped from V and 5 bases from J, the junction kept 2 bases outside the gene matches. CDR3 length: 15 residues. The CDR3 bases are TGTGCCAGCAGCTTAGGGCTAGCGGGAGACAATGAGCAGTTCTTC. Its protein product is CASSLGLAGDNEQFF. The full variable domain, in which reference TRBV7-6 and TRBJ2-1 provide the parts outside the CDR3, is GAGVSQSPRYKVTKRGQDVALRCDPISGHVSLYWYRQALGQGPEFLTYFNYEAQQDKSGLPNDRFSAERPEGSISTLTIQRTEQRDSAMYRCASSLGLAGDNEQFFGPGTRLTVL.

The V and J genes are TRBV19 and TRBJ2-5, with D perhaps matching TRBD2 (6 bases). The V gene's germline CDR1 is LNHDA and CDR2 SQIVND (reference sequence). Trimming shortened V by 5 bases and J by 1 base, and 14 bases separated the two germline ends. The CDR3 totals 15 residues. The CDR3 protein is CASSPHSGSQETQYF. The CDR3 region has the DNA TGTGCCAGTAGTCCGCACTCCGGGAGCCAAGAGACCCAGTACTTC.

This clone was observed a single time. The CDR3 here is CAYGTAGNQPQHF. As DNA, the CDR3 is TGTGCCTACGGGACTGCCGGCAATCAGCCCCAGCATTTT. The chain couples TRBV30 to TRBJ1-5; weak D call: TRBD1 (5 bases). Germline V gives CDR1 GTSNPN, CDR2 SVGIG (reference sequence). CDR3 length: 13 residues. V lost 7 bases and J lost 2, with 12 bases in between.

The chain carries TRBV4-2 and TRBJ2-3, with 10 bases matching TRBD1. CDR1 is LGHNA and CDR2 is YNFKEQ in the germline V gene. This CDR3 contains 15 residues. The V gene end was trimmed by 3 bases and the J gene end by 8 bases; junction bases not matched to a gene: 8. DNA of the CDR3: TGTGCCAGCAGCCAGGACAGGGGGAGGTTGGGTACGCAGTATTTT. It specifies CASSQDRGRLGTQYF.

This chain connects TRBV6-2 or TRBV6-3 to TRBJ2-3; tentatively, D is TRBD2 (6 bases). This CDR3 is 15 amino acids long. CDR1 is MNHEY and CDR2 is SVGEGT in the germline V gene. Deletions cut 5 bases from V and 0 bases from J, with 12 bases between. In DNA, the CDR3 is TGTGCCAGCAGTCCGGTGGGACTGAGCACAGATACGCAGTATTTT. Its protein is CASSPVGLSTDTQYF.

This rearrangement joins TRBV24-1 to TRBJ1-2; tentative D call: TRBD1 (5 bases). V was pared by 9 bases and J by 6 bases, with 13 bases between. The CDR3 length is 12 residues. Germline CDR1 KGHDR, CDR2 SFDVKD. The DNA for the CDR3 is TGTGCCACCGCAGGGAATAGGGATGGCTACACCTTC. Protein product: CATAGNRDGYTF.

This rearrangement joins TRBV18 to TRBJ2-3, with 11 bases lining up with TRBD2. This CDR3 region has 17 residues. In germline, CDR1 is KGHSH, CDR2 LQKENI. V was pared by 0 bases and J by 2 bases, with 4 bases of the junction left unmatched. This chain's CDR3 is CASSPPGLAGSTDTQYF. The CDR3 DNA reads TGTGCCAGCTCACCACCCGGACTAGCGGGTTCCACAGATACGCAGTATTTT.

The V gene is TRBV5-1, the J gene TRBJ2-2; the D gene is possibly TRBD1 (6 bases). The germline V gene has CDR1 SGHRS and CDR2 YFSETQ. This CDR3 is built from 14 residues. With 5 bases removed from V and 1 base from J, the gap between germline ends came to 9 bases. This CDR3 is CASSLQGNTGELFF. The CDR3 region has the DNA TGCGCCAGCAGTTTACAGGGGAACACCGGGGAGCTGTTTTTT.

The J gene is TRBJ1-3, the V gene TRBV7-2; maybe TRBD1 (5 bases). The length of the CDR3 is 14 residues. V was shortened by 5 bases and J by 4 bases, with 12 bases between the two germline ends. Germline CDR1 SGHTA, CDR2 FQGNSA. The CDR3 DNA reads TGTGCCAGCAGCCAGGGACTGCCGGGAAACACCATATATTTT. Translation: CASSQGLPGNTIYF.

This chain uses TRBV6-6 with TRBJ1-3; 7 bases map to TRBD1. This CDR3 contains 15 residues. Germline lookup yields CDR1 MNHNY and CDR2 SVGAGI (reference sequence). Trimming at V came to 2 bases and at J to 2 bases, leaving 3 bases not matched to a gene. The CDR3 is CASSYLTGTGNTIYF. CDR3 DNA: TGTGCCAGCAGTTACCTGACAGGGACTGGAAACACCATATATTTT.

The V call is TRBV27, the J call TRBJ2-7; TRBD1 might be the D (7 bases). This CDR3 is built from 15 residues. V lost 0 bases, J lost 2 bases, and 11 bases lay in between. CDR1 MNHEY and CDR2 SMNVEV come from the germline V gene (reference sequence). The CDR3: CASSLSAGGTYEQYF. The CDR3 DNA reads as TGTGCCAGCAGTTTATCTGCAGGGGGGACCTACGAGCAGTACTTC.

The sample holds a few counts of this clone. J is TRBJ1-3 and V is TRBV4-3, with D perhaps TRBD1 (5 bases). This CDR3 comprises 19 residues. Germline assignment: CDR1 LGHNA and CDR2 YSLEER. V was cut by 0 bases and J by 2 bases, with 20 bases left in between. Written as DNA, the CDR3 is TGCGCCAGCAGCCAAGAGTCAGTCCAGGGAAGGGTGGCTGGAAACACCATATATTTT. Protein product: CASSQESVQGRVAGNTIYF.

The rearrangement links TRBV7-2 to TRBJ1-5; the D gene is possibly TRBD1 (5 bases). The V end lost 5 bases, the J end lost 0 bases, and 11 bases lay between the germline ends. The germline V gene encodes CDR1 SGHTA and CDR2 FQGNSA. CDR3 size: 15 residues. Written as DNA, the CDR3 is TGTGCCAGCAGCCCAACGCAGGGTAGCAATCAGCCCCAGCATTTT. It codes for CASSPTQGSNQPQHF.

The rearrangement uses TRBV28 and TRBJ1-5; TRBD1 matches at 8 bases. CDR3 size: 15 residues. The ends lost 1 base at V and 4 bases at J; junction bases unmatched: 3. Per the germline V gene, CDR1 is MDHEN and CDR2 is SYDVKM. CDR3 residues: CASSLSGGVNQPQHF. In nucleotides, the CDR3 is TGTGCCAGCAGTTTATCAGGGGGCGTGAATCAGCCCCAGCATTTT.

This chain links TRBV5-1 with TRBJ2-7; 12 bases fit TRBD2. CDR1 and CDR2 from the germline V gene are SGHRS and YFSETQ. CDR3 length: 16 residues. Losses at the gene ends were 5 bases for V and 0 bases for J; bases not matched to a gene: 6. This chain's CDR3 is CASRRTSGTNSYEQYF. Here the CDR3 DNA reads TGCGCCAGCAGACGGACTAGCGGGACTAACTCCTACGAGCAGTACTTC.

The J gene is TRBJ1-2, the V gene TRBV4-1; 10 nucleotides match TRBD1. Losses at the gene ends were 2 bases for V and 8 bases for J; bases not matched to a gene: 17. The CDR3 extends over 18 amino acids. The germline gives CDR1 MGHRA, CDR2 YSYEKL. As DNA, the CDR3 is TGCGCCAGCAGCCAAAAGACAGGGGGCGGCTCAGTCGCTGAAGGCTACACCTTC. Its protein is CASSQKTGGGSVAEGYTF.

The chain links TRBV30 to TRBJ1-2, with TRBD1 as a possible D gene (6 bases). Germline V CDR1 and CDR2: GTSNPN, SVGIG (reference sequence). The length of the CDR3 is 15 residues. V gave up 3 bases and J gave up 6 bases, with 20 bases separating them. CDR3 sequence reads: CAWSRDMTVHDGYTF. DNA of the CDR3: TGTGCCTGGAGCCGGGACATGACCGTTCATGATGGCTACACCTTC.

The chain couples TRBV2 to TRBJ1-1; D is uncertain. V was shortened by 9 bases and J by 3 bases, with 17 bases between the two germline ends. CDR1 and CDR2 from the germline V gene are SNHLY and FYNNEI. The CDR3 runs to 14 residues. As DNA, the CDR3 is TGTGCCAGTCACGGGTTATGGTCTGACACTGAAGCTTTCTTT. This sequence encodes CASHGLWSDTEAFF. The whole variable domain, remainder taken from reference TRBV2 and TRBJ1-1, is EPEVTQTPSHQVTQMGQEVILRCVPISNHLYFYWYRQILGQKVEFLVSFYNNEISEKSEIFDDQFSVERPDGSNFTLKIRSTKLEDSAMYFCASHGLWSDTEAFFGQGTRLTVV.

In DNA form, the CDR3 reads TGTGCTAGTAGTGGAGCGGGAGGGCCCCCCTACAATGAGCAGTTCTTC. It is translated as CASSGAGGPPYNEQFF. The chain links TRBV12-5 to TRBJ2-1; 10 positions agree with TRBD2. Germline V gene data show CDR1 as LGHNT and CDR2 as FRNRAP. V trimming: 8 bases; J trimming: 2 bases; junction bases outside the gene matches: 9. This CDR3 spans 16 amino acids.

V usage is TRBV7-2 and J usage is TRBJ2-1; 15 bases match TRBD2. J lost 7 bases, V lost 4 bases, and 5 bases had no gene match. In germline, CDR1 is SGHTA, CDR2 FQGNSA. The CDR3 consists of 16 residues. The CDR3 bases are TGTGCCAGCAGCTCGGGACTAGCGGGAGGTGGGAATGAGCAGTTCTTC. Its protein is CASSSGLAGGGNEQFF.

This chain links TRBV6-5 with TRBJ2-6; weak D call: TRBD2 (5 bases). Germline CDR1 reads MNHEY; CDR2 reads SVGAGI. The V gene lost 4 bases and the J gene lost 2 bases, with 12 bases spanning the gap. The CDR3 consists of 16 residues. CDR3 nucleotide sequence: TGTGCCAGCAGTTTGGGGATGAGGGCTGGGGCCAACGTCCTGACTTTC. Its translation: CASSLGMRAGANVLTF.

The chain combines TRBV18 with TRBJ1-3; D is unresolved. The V end was cut by 3 bases, the J end by 0 bases, with 9 bases between. Germline V gives CDR1 KGHSH, CDR2 LQKENI. There are 15 residues in the CDR3. The CDR3 bases are TGTGCCAGCTCACCGGCGGAGAGCTCTGGAAACACCATATATTTT. Its protein product is CASSPAESSGNTIYF. Drawing the rest from reference TRBV18 and TRBJ1-3, the complete variable domain is NAGVMQNPRHLVRRRGQEARLRCSPMKGHSHVYWYRQLPEEGLKFMVYLQKENIIDESGMPKERFSAEFPKEGPSILRIQQVVRGDSAAYFCASSPAESSGNTIYFGEGSWLTVV.

This chain uses TRBV11-2 with TRBJ1-1; D is unclear. The CDR3 extends over 13 amino acids. V was trimmed by 5 bases and J by 1 base, leaving 8 bases between them. Germline V gene lookup returns CDR1 SGHAT and CDR2 FQNNGV. The CDR3 reads CASSQVANTEAFF. The CDR3 DNA sequence: TGTGCCAGCAGCCAGGTGGCGAACACTGAAGCTTTCTTT.

The chain recombines TRBV15 with TRBJ2-3; maybe TRBD1 (7 bases). Germline V gene sequence: CDR1 LNHNV, CDR2 YYDKDF (reference sequence). Trimming pared 4 bases from V and 0 bases from J, leaving 17 bases between. This CDR3 region has 17 residues. The CDR3 nucleotides read TGTGCCACCAGCAAAGGGGGGACAGTACTTAGCACAGATACGCAGTATTTT. Encoded protein: CATSKGGTVLSTDTQYF.